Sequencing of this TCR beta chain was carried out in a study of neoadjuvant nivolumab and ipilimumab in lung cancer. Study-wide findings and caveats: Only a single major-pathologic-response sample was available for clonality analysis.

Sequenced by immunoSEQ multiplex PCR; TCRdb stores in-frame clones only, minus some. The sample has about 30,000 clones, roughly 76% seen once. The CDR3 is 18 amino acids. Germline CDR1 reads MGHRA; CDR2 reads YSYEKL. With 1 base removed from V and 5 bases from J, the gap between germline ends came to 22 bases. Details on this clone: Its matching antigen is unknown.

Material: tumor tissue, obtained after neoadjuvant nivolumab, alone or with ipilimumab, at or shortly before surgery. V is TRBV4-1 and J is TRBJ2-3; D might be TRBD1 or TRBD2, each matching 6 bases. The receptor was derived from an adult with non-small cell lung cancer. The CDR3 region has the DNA TGCGCCAGCAGCCAAGTTTTCCCTGAATGGGGGGCCAAAGATACGCAGTATTTT. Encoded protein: CASSQVFPEWGAKDTQYF.